These T cell receptor beta chains were read from a single sample in a study of blood T cell repertoires in COVID-19. Sequencing was performed with immunoSEQ multiplex PCR; in TCRdb, only in-frame clones are kept and a portion is missing. The data show approximately 210,000 clones, 80% to 90% seen once. Sequenced input: PBMCs or T cells enriched from blood (not recorded which). These receptor sequences come from a young man in a cohort exposed to, infected with or recovered from COVID-19 (not recorded which). The CDR3 runs from the conserved cysteine through the conserved F or W. The order of the fields is D gene, CDR3 length, clone size, V gene, J gene, CDR3 DNA, CDR3 protein. The D gene is left open where the match is weak. The size field is filled for only some rows; it gives once, few, many or a size class.

D gene: -; CDR3 length: 14; clone size: -; V gene: TRBV27; J gene: TRBJ2-7; CDR3 DNA: TGTGCCAGCAGTTCATTAGACGGGTCCTACGAGCAGTACTTC; CDR3 protein: CASSSLDGSYEQYF
D gene: -; CDR3 length: 11; clone size: once; V gene: TRBV20-1; J gene: TRBJ1-2; CDR3 DNA: TGCACCTCGGTCCGACTCTATGGCTACACCTTC; CDR3 protein: CTSVRLYGYTF
D gene: -; CDR3 length: 13; clone size: -; V gene: TRBV21-1; J gene: TRBJ1-2; CDR3 DNA: TGTGCCAGCAGCAGGCAGGGGTACTATGGCTACACCTTC; CDR3 protein: CASSRQGYYGYTF
D gene: TRBD1; CDR3 length: 17; clone size: -; V gene: TRBV27; J gene: TRBJ2-2; CDR3 DNA: TGTGCCAGCAGTCTAACATCTGGACAGGGGAACACCGGGGAGCTGTTTTTT; CDR3 protein: CASSLTSGQGNTGELFF
D gene: TRBD1; CDR3 length: 14; clone size: -; V gene: TRBV10-1; J gene: TRBJ2-1; CDR3 DNA: TGCGCCAGCAGTGAAGGGGGCAGAAACAATGAGCAGTTCTTC; CDR3 protein: CASSEGGRNNEQFF
D gene: -; CDR3 length: 11; clone size: -; V gene: TRBV19; J gene: TRBJ1-4; CDR3 DNA: TGTGCCAGTAGTGGCCCGGAGAAACTGTTTTTT; CDR3 protein: CASSGPEKLFF
D gene: TRBD2; CDR3 length: 17; clone size: -; V gene: TRBV7-3; J gene: TRBJ2-2; CDR3 DNA: TGTGCCAGCAGCTTTCCTAGCGGGAAAGCGAACACCGGGGAGCTGTTTTTT; CDR3 protein: CASSFPSGKANTGELFF
D gene: TRBD2; CDR3 length: 16; clone size: -; V gene: TRBV28; J gene: TRBJ2-1; CDR3 DNA: TGTGCCAGCGGACTAGGACGGAGGGCCGTGGGCAATGAGCAGTTCTTC; CDR3 protein: CASGLGRRAVGNEQFF
D gene: -; CDR3 length: 12; clone size: -; V gene: TRBV5-6; J gene: TRBJ1-2; CDR3 DNA: TGTGCCAGCAGCTTGTTGACAGGAGGCTACACCTTC; CDR3 protein: CASSLLTGGYTF
D gene: -; CDR3 length: 14; clone size: -; V gene: TRBV27; J gene: TRBJ2-7; CDR3 DNA: TGTGCCAGCCGGTCGGGGGTGAAAATGAACGAGCAGTACTTC; CDR3 protein: CASRSGVKMNEQYF
D gene: -; CDR3 length: 13; clone size: -; V gene: TRBV2; J gene: TRBJ1-2; CDR3 DNA: TGTGCCAGTGGGTCTGGACAGATCTATGGCTACACCTTC; CDR3 protein: CASGSGQIYGYTF
D gene: TRBD2; CDR3 length: 14; clone size: -; V gene: TRBV27; J gene: TRBJ2-3; CDR3 DNA: TGTGCCAGCACTGCGGGAGAAGGGACAGATACGCAGTATTTT; CDR3 protein: CASTAGEGTDTQYF
D gene: -; CDR3 length: 16; clone size: once; V gene: TRBV28; J gene: TRBJ1-2; CDR3 DNA: TGTGCCAGCAGCCCTTTAGGAGGGCACCATTACTATGGCTACACCTTC; CDR3 protein: CASSPLGGHHYYGYTF
D gene: -; CDR3 length: 16; clone size: -; V gene: TRBV11-2; J gene: TRBJ1-6; CDR3 DNA: TGTGCCAGCAGCTACTCCGGGCCCCGGGGTAATTCACCCCTCCACTTT; CDR3 protein: CASSYSGPRGNSPLHF
D gene: -; CDR3 length: 14; clone size: -; V gene: TRBV6-5; J gene: TRBJ1-1; CDR3 DNA: TGTGCCAGCAGGAACCCCAGGGGGAACACTGAAGCTTTCTTT; CDR3 protein: CASRNPRGNTEAFF
D gene: TRBD1; CDR3 length: 16; clone size: -; V gene: TRBV7-2; J gene: TRBJ2-3; CDR3 DNA: TGTGCCAGCAGCTCTCGAACAGGGGCGGTGGGAGATACGCAGTATTTT; CDR3 protein: CASSSRTGAVGDTQYF
D gene: -; CDR3 length: 14; clone size: -; V gene: TRBV27; J gene: TRBJ2-2; CDR3 DNA: TGTGCCAGCAGTCCCCAGGCAGGCCCCGGGGAGCTGTTTTTT; CDR3 protein: CASSPQAGPGELFF
D gene: -; CDR3 length: 15; clone size: -; V gene: TRBV4-1; J gene: TRBJ2-7; CDR3 DNA: TGCGCCAGCAGCCAGGCGGACAGCTGGGCCTACGAGCAGTACTTC; CDR3 protein: CASSQADSWAYEQYF
D gene: TRBD2; CDR3 length: 12; clone size: -; V gene: TRBV24-1; J gene: TRBJ2-5; CDR3 DNA: TGTGCCACCAGTTGGGGAGGGGAGACCCAGTACTTC; CDR3 protein: CATSWGGETQYF
D gene: TRBD1; CDR3 length: 15; clone size: -; V gene: TRBV28; J gene: TRBJ1-1; CDR3 DNA: TGTGCCAGCCCGCCCTCGAGGGGGCAGGACACTGAAGCTTTCTTT; CDR3 protein: CASPPSRGQDTEAFF
D gene: -; CDR3 length: 17; clone size: -; V gene: TRBV28; J gene: TRBJ2-1; CDR3 DNA: TGTGCCAGCAGTCTCAGCCCACAGGGTATGTCCTACAATGAGCAGTTCTTC; CDR3 protein: CASSLSPQGMSYNEQFF
D gene: -; CDR3 length: 14; clone size: -; V gene: TRBV11-2; J gene: TRBJ1-2; CDR3 DNA: TGTGCCAGCAGCTTCCGACGGGGGAGCTATGGCTACACCTTC; CDR3 protein: CASSFRRGSYGYTF
D gene: TRBD1; CDR3 length: 16; clone size: -; V gene: TRBV7-9; J gene: TRBJ2-7; CDR3 DNA: TGTGCCAGCAGCCCCGAGCTAGGACAGGGTGCCTACGAGCAGTACTTC; CDR3 protein: CASSPELGQGAYEQYF
D gene: -; CDR3 length: 14; clone size: -; V gene: TRBV7-9; J gene: TRBJ1-4; CDR3 DNA: TGTGCCAGCAGCTTAGAAGGCAGGGCGCGAAAACTGTTTTTT; CDR3 protein: CASSLEGRARKLFF
D gene: -; CDR3 length: 12; clone size: -; V gene: TRBV5-4; J gene: TRBJ1-1; CDR3 DNA: TGTGCCAGCAGCTTTTCTGGGCTTGAAGCTTTCTTT; CDR3 protein: CASSFSGLEAFF
D gene: -; CDR3 length: 15; clone size: -; V gene: TRBV28; J gene: TRBJ1-1; CDR3 DNA: TGTGCCAGCAGTTTATTTCTCGGAGATGGGACTGAAGCTTTCTTT; CDR3 protein: CASSLFLGDGTEAFF
D gene: -; CDR3 length: 14; clone size: -; V gene: TRBV19; J gene: TRBJ1-1; CDR3 DNA: TGTGCCAGTAGTCCTAGACGGGAGAGCACTGAAGCTTTCTTT; CDR3 protein: CASSPRRESTEAFF
D gene: TRBD1; CDR3 length: 16; clone size: -; V gene: TRBV4-1; J gene: TRBJ1-1; CDR3 DNA: TGCGCCAGCAGCCAAAGACAGGGGGCCTTGAACACTGAAGCTTTCTTT; CDR3 protein: CASSQRQGALNTEAFF
D gene: -; CDR3 length: 14; clone size: few; V gene: TRBV28; J gene: TRBJ1-1; CDR3 DNA: TGTGCCAGCAGGGGAGAGGTTCGTGACACTGAAGCTTTCTTT; CDR3 protein: CASRGEVRDTEAFF
D gene: TRBD1; CDR3 length: 13; clone size: -; V gene: TRBV3-1/TRBV3-2; J gene: TRBJ2-7; CDR3 DNA: TGTGCCAGCAGCAGACAGGGCGTGTACGAGCAGTACTTC; CDR3 protein: CASSRQGVYEQYF
D gene: -; CDR3 length: 14; clone size: -; V gene: TRBV28; J gene: TRBJ1-5; CDR3 DNA: TGTGCCAGCTTTCTTCTAGGCACTAATCAGCCCCAGCATTTT; CDR3 protein: CASFLLGTNQPQHF
D gene: -; CDR3 length: 13; clone size: -; V gene: TRBV11-2; J gene: TRBJ2-3; CDR3 DNA: TGTGCCAGCAGCTTAGATGCGGCTGTGGCGCAGTATTTT; CDR3 protein: CASSLDAAVAQYF
D gene: -; CDR3 length: 16; clone size: medium-sized; V gene: TRBV7-2; J gene: TRBJ2-1; CDR3 DNA: TGTGCCAGCAGCTTAGTTCCGCTAGGAGGGGCTAATGAGCAGTTCTTC; CDR3 protein: CASSLVPLGGANEQFF
D gene: -; CDR3 length: 16; clone size: -; V gene: TRBV27; J gene: TRBJ2-3; CDR3 DNA: TGTGCCAGCAGTTCTATCAGCGGAGCCGGAACAGATACGCAGTATTTT; CDR3 protein: CASSSISGAGTDTQYF
D gene: -; CDR3 length: 17; clone size: -; V gene: TRBV11-2; J gene: TRBJ1-3; CDR3 DNA: TGTGCCAGCAGCCCTTTTCTAGGGGGGGGCGCGGGAAACACCATATATTTT; CDR3 protein: CASSPFLGGGAGNTIYF
D gene: TRBD2; CDR3 length: 16; clone size: many; V gene: TRBV6-4; J gene: TRBJ2-2; CDR3 DNA: TGTGCCAGCAGTGTACTAGCGGGAGAAGACACCGGGGAGCTGTTTTTT; CDR3 protein: CASSVLAGEDTGELFF